These 16 T cell receptor beta chains originate from one sample sequenced in a study of identical twins. TCRdb used MiXCR to reprocess the 5' RACE reads, holding one entry per CDR3 protein. The sample has hundreds of thousands of distinct CDR3 sequences, more than 6.5% seen once. These data were also filed under a second study, of yellow fever vaccine responses in identical twins.

What was sequenced was PBMCs. The receptors originated from a young woman in good health.

The chain joins TRBV27 to TRBJ2-7; TRBD1 agrees at 8 bases. The CDR3 runs 15 residues. Germline values: CDR1 MNHEY, CDR2 SMNVEV (reference sequence). With V trimmed by 6 bases and J by 6 bases, 13 bases remained unmatched. CDR3 sequence (DNA): TGTGCCAGCAGCCCTAGGACAGGGATCCTAGGCGAGCAGTACTTC. Its translation is CASSPRTGILGEQYF.

The J gene is TRBJ2-7, the V gene TRBV28; TRBD1 aligns across 12 bases. CDR3 length equals 14 residues. The V gene end was trimmed by 6 bases and the J gene end by 11 bases; junction bases not matched to a gene: 11. From germline, CDR1 is MDHEN and CDR2 SYDVKM. CDR3 nucleotide sequence: TGTGCCAGCAGCACCGGGACAGGGGGCGCCTACGAGTACTTC. Translating gives CASSTGTGGAYEYF.

This clonotype was seen more than once but under ten times. The V call is TRBV20-1, the J call TRBJ2-7; D gene unclear. V dropped 1 base and J dropped 2 bases, with 9 bases sitting between them. Germline-derived CDR1 and CDR2 are DFQATT and SNEGSKA (reference sequence). This CDR3 comprises 13 residues. The CDR3 loop is CSARGTMTYEQYF. The CDR3 DNA follows: TGCAGTGCTAGAGGCACGATGACCTACGAGCAGTACTTC.

The chain is built from TRBV7-2 and TRBJ2-7; D gene unclear. Per germline, CDR1 SGHTA and CDR2 FQGNSA. The V gene lost 1 base and the J gene lost 3 bases, with 22 bases spanning the gap. This CDR3 has 18 amino acids. CDR3 DNA: TGTGCCAGCAGCTTAGGGCGAGGACGGAAGCTAGAACTCTACGAGCAGTACTTC. Encoded protein: CASSLGRGRKLELYEQYF.

The chain couples TRBV10-3 to TRBJ1-6, with 9 bases that match TRBD1. Germline values: CDR1 ENHRY, CDR2 SYGVKD. The CDR3 contains 13 residues. The junction had 3 bases not matched to a gene; V was cut back by 7 bases and J by 8 bases. DNA of the CDR3: TGTGCCATCAAGGGGGACAGGGATTCACCCCTCCACTTT. This encodes CAIKGDRDSPLHF.

This clonotype was seen only a few times. The chain uses TRBV5-1 and TRBJ2-3, with D possibly matching TRBD2 (5 bases). The length of the CDR3 is 13 residues. Per the germline V gene, CDR1 is SGHRS and CDR2 is YFSETQ. V lost 4 bases to trimming and J lost 6 bases, with 12 bases between them. The CDR3 spells CASSPARRDTQYF. DNA for the CDR3: TGCGCCAGCAGCCCAGCTAGGAGGGATACGCAGTATTTT.

This clonotype was observed a handful of times. The chain couples TRBV6-1 to TRBJ2-7; 9 positions match TRBD1. The J segment lost 7 bases and the V segment lost 2 bases, leaving 3 bases of the junction unmatched. The CDR3 contains 13 residues. The germline V gene encodes CDR1 MNHNS and CDR2 SASEGT. CDR3 region: CASSEHRGLEQYF. The CDR3 bases are TGTGCCAGCAGTGAACACAGGGGGCTGGAGCAGTACTTC.

This clonotype was observed a few times. The V and J genes are TRBV6-5 and TRBJ2-5; a weak D match, TRBD1 (6 bases). This CDR3 has 16 residues. The ends were cut back, 0 bases at V and 2 bases at J, with 13 bases in the middle. Germline V gives CDR1 MNHEY, CDR2 SVGAGI. CDR3 bases: TGTGCCAGCAGTTACTCGCAGGGGAAGGGACAAGAGACCCAGTACTTC. Its protein is CASSYSQGKGQETQYF.

This clonotype was observed a few times. The V call is TRBV7-9, the J call TRBJ2-2; 7 bases match TRBD1. The length of the CDR3 is 15 residues. V lost 5 bases and J lost 1; bases outside the gene matches: 4. The germline V gene has CDR1 SEHNR and CDR2 FQNEAQ (reference sequence). CDR3 DNA sequence: TGTGCCAGCAGCCCAGACAGGGAGAACACCGGGGAGCTGTTTTTT. It codes for CASSPDRENTGELFF.

This clonotype has only a few counts. The chain carries TRBV25-1 and TRBJ2-2, with D perhaps TRBD1 or TRBD2 (5 bases each). Germline CDR1 reads MGHDK; CDR2 reads SYGVNS. This CDR3 region has 14 residues. The V end lost 8 bases, the J end lost 1 base, and 11 bases lay between the germline ends. The CDR3 here is CASGSQGNTGELFF. For the CDR3, the DNA is TGTGCCAGCGGGAGTCAGGGGAACACCGGGGAGCTGTTTTTT. The full variable domain, in which reference TRBV25-1 and TRBJ2-2 provide the parts outside the CDR3, is EADIYQTPRYLVIGTGKKITLECSQTMGHDKMYWYQQDPGMELHLIHYSYGVNSTEKGDLSSESTVSRIRTEHFPLTLESARPSHTSQYLCASGSQGNTGELFFGEGSRLTVL.

This sequence joins TRBV2 and TRBJ2-7, with TRBD1 identical over 9 bases. The CDR3 runs 13 residues. V gave up 6 bases and J gave up 6 bases; unmatched junction bases: 6. Germline assignment: CDR1 SNHLY and CDR2 FYNNEI. The CDR3 coding sequence is TGTGCCAGCAGCGGCAGACAGGGGGGCGAGCAGTACTTC. Amino acid sequence: CASSGRQGGEQYF. Variable domain in full (rest from reference TRBV2 and TRBJ2-7): EPEVTQTPSHQVTQMGQEVILRCVPISNHLYFYWYRQILGQKVEFLVSFYNNEISEKSEIFDDQFSVERPDGSNFTLKIRSTKLEDSAMYFCASSGRQGGEQYFGPGTRLTVT.

The rearrangement uses TRBV28 and TRBJ2-7, with 12 bases identical to TRBD2. Germline CDR1 and CDR2: MDHEN and SYDVKM. The V gene end was trimmed by 4 bases and the J gene end by 4 bases; junction bases not matched to a gene: 14. The CDR3 length is 18 residues. The CDR3 spells CASSSGAPTSGSLYEQYF. CDR3 coding DNA: TGTGCCAGCAGTTCCGGCGCCCCGACTAGCGGGAGCCTTTACGAGCAGTACTTC.

This clonotype was counted a few times. The V and J genes are TRBV6-2 or TRBV6-3 and TRBJ2-5; the D is unclear. Germline V CDR1 and CDR2: MNHEY, SVGEGT. The CDR3 contains 14 residues. The V gene lost 2 bases and the J gene lost 5 bases, with 12 bases spanning the gap. CDR3 bases: TGTGCCAGCAGTTACATCGGCGTCGGGGAGACCCAGTACTTC. Translation gives CASSYIGVGETQYF.

This clonotype was found once. For the CDR3, the DNA is TGTGCCACCAGAAGGTCCCCCGCTAACTATGGCTACACCTTC. Its translation is CATRRSPANYGYTF. This sequence joins TRBV28 and TRBJ1-2; D not resolved. Germline CDR1 is MDHEN and CDR2 is SYDVKM. The CDR3 contains 14 residues. The V end was cut by 10 bases, the J end by 0 bases, with 15 bases between.

The CDR3 sequence is CASSVAGLTDTQYF. The CDR3 DNA reads TGTGCCAGCAGCGTAGCGGGATTAACAGATACGCAGTATTTT. The chain carries TRBV9 and TRBJ2-3, with a tentative D call TRBD2 (5 bases). Germline CDR1 SGDLS, CDR2 YYNGEE. Trimming left V 0 bases short and J 3 bases short, with 8 bases between. This CDR3 region has 14 residues.

This clonotype was seen at least ten times. The gene calls are TRBV3-1 and TRBJ2-5, with D possibly being TRBD1 (5 bases). Between the trimmed V and J ends, which lost 9 bases and 4 bases, there was a span of 12 bases. Germline-derived CDR1 and CDR2 are LGHDT and YNNKEL (reference sequence). The CDR3 extends over 12 amino acids. CDR3 nucleotides: TGTGCCAGTTGGGGCGTAGGAGAGACCCAGTACTTC. Translating it yields CASWGVGETQYF.